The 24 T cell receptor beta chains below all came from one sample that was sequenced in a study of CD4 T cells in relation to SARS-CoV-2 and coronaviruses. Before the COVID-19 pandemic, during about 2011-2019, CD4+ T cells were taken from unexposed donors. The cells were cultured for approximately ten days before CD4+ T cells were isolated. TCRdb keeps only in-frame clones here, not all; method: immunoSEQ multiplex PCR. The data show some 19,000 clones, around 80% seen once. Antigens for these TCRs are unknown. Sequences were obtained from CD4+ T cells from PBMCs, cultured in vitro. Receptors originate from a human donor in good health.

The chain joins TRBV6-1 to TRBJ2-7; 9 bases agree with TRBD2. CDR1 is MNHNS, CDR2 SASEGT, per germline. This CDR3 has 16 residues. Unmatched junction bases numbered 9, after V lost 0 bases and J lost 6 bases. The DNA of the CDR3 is TGTGCCAGCAGTGAAGCGCAGGCGGGAGGGGTGAGCGAGCAGTACTTC. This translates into CASSEAQAGGVSEQYF.

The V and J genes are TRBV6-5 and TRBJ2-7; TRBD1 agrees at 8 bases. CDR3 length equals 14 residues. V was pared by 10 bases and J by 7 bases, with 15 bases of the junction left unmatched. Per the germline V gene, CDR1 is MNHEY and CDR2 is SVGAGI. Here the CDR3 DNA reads TGTGCCACCTCACCGACAGGGGTTTCGGGAGAGCAGTACTTC. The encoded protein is CATSPTGVSGEQYF.

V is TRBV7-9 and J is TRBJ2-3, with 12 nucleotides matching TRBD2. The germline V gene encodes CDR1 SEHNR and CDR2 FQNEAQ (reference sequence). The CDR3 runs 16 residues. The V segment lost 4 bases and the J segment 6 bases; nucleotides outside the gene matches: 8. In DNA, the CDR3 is TGTGCCAGCAGCTCCCTAGCGGGAGGGCCCGGGGATACGCAGTATTTT. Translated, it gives CASSSLAGGPGDTQYF.

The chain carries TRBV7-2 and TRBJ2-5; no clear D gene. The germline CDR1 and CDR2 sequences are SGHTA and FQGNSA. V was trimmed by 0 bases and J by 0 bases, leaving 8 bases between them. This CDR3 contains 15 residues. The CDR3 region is CASSLAGADQETQYF. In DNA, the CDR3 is TGTGCCAGCAGCTTAGCCGGCGCGGACCAAGAGACCCAGTACTTC.

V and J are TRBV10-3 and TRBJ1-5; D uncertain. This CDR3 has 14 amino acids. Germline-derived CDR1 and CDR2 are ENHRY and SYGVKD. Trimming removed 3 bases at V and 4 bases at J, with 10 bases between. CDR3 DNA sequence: TGTGCCATCAGTGATCGTAGGGATAATCAGCCCCAGCATTTT. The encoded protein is CAISDRRDNQPQHF.

Here the CDR3 DNA reads TGTGCCAGCAGCCAACTTCGGAATGAAAAACTGTTTTTT. Its translation: CASSQLRNEKLFF. This chain uses TRBV14 with TRBJ1-4; unclear D gene. V dropped 2 bases and J dropped 5 bases, with 6 bases sitting between them. The CDR3 covers 13 residues. CDR1 is SGHDN and CDR2 is FVKESK in the germline V gene.

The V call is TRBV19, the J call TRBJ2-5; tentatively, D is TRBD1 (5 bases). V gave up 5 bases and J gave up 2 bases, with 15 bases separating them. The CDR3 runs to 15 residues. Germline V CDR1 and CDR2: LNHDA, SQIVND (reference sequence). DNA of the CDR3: TGTGCCAGTAGTCTTGGACAAGGGCCACAAGAGACCCAGTACTTC. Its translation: CASSLGQGPQETQYF.

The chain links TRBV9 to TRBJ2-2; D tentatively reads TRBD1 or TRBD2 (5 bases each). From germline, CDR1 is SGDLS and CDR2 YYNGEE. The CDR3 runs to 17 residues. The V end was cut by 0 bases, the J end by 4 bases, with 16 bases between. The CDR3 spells CASSVAPAGSGTGELFF. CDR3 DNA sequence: TGTGCCAGCAGCGTAGCTCCGGCAGGGAGTGGCACCGGGGAGCTGTTTTTT.

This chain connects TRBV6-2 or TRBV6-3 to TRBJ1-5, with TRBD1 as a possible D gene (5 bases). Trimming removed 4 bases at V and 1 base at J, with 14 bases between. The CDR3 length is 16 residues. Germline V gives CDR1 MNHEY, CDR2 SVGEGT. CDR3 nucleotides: TGTGCCAGCAGTTCCCCAGGGTCCCTAAGCAATCAGCCCCAGCATTTT. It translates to CASSSPGSLSNQPQHF.

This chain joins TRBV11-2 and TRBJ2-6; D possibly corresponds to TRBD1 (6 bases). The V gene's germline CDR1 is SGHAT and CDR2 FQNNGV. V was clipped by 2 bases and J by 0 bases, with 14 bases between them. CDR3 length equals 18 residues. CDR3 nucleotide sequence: TGTGCCAGCAGCTTAATAGGGCAGGGGATCTCTGGGGCCAACGTCCTGACTTTC. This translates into CASSLIGQGISGANVLTF.

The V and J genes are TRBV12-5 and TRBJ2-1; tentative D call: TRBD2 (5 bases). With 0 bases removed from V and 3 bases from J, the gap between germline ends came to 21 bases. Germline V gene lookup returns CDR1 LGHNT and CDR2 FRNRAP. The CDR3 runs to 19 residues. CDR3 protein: CASGLVGLGSRRGYNEQFF. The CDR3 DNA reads TGTGCTAGTGGTTTGGTAGGATTAGGTTCTAGACGGGGCTACAATGAGCAGTTCTTC.

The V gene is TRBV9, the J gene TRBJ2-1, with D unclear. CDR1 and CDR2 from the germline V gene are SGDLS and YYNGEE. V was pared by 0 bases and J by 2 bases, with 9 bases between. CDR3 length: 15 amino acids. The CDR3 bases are TGTGCCAGCAGCGTAGGAATCCAACCCTACAATGAGCAGTTCTTC. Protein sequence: CASSVGIQPYNEQFF.

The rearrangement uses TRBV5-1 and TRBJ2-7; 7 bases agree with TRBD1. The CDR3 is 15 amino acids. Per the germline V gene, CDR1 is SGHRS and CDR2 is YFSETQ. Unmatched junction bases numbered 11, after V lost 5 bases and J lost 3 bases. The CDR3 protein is CASRPSRDSSYEQYF. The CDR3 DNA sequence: TGCGCCAGCAGACCAAGCAGGGACAGCAGCTACGAGCAGTACTTC.

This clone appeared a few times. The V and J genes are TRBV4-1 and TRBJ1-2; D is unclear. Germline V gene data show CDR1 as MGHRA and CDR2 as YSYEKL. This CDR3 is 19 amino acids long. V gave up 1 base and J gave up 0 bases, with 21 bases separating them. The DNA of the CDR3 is TGCGCCAGCAGCCAAGGGTCATGGTTGAGAACGGCTTCTAACTATGGCTACACCTTC. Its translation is CASSQGSWLRTASNYGYTF.

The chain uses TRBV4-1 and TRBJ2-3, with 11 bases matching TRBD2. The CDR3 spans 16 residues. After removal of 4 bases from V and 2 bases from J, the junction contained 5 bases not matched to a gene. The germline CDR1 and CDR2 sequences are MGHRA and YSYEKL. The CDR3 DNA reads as TGCGCCAGCAGCCGGGGACTAGCGGTGATCACAGATACGCAGTATTTT. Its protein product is CASSRGLAVITDTQYF.

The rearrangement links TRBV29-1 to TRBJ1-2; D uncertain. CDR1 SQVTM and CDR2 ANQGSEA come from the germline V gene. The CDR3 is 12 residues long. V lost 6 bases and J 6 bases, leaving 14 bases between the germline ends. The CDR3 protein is CSVPRVLDGYTF. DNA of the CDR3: TGCAGCGTGCCAAGGGTTTTGGATGGCTACACCTTC.

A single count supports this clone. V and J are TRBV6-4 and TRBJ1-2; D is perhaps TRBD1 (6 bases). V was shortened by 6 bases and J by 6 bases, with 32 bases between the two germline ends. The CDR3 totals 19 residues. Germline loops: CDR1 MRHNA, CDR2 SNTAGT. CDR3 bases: TGTGCCAGCAGCAGAGGGGGGGTGGGGTTAGTTGGGGATTGCGATGGCTACACCTTC. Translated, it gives CASSRGGVGLVGDCDGYTF.

The CDR3 nucleotides are TGTGCCAGCAGTTCCTCTAGCGGGACGTACAATGAGCAGTTCTTC. Its protein product is CASSSSSGTYNEQFF. The chain carries TRBV6-5 and TRBJ2-1, with TRBD2 matching 9 bases. Per the germline V gene, CDR1 is MNHEY and CDR2 is SVGAGI. Trimming at V came to 4 bases and at J to 4 bases, leaving 5 bases not matched to a gene. The CDR3 sequence is 15 residues long.

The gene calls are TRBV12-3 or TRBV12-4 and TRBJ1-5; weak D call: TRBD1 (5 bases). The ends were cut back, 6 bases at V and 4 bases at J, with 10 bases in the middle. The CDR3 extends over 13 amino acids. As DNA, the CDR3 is TGTGCCAGCAGACAGACAGAAAATCAGCCCCAGCATTTT. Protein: CASRQTENQPQHF.

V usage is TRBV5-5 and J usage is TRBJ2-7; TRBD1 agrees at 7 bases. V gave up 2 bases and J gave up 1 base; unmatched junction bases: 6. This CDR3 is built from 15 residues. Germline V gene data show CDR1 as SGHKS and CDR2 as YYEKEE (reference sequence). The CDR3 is CASSFRGSRSYEQYF. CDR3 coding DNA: TGTGCCAGCAGCTTCAGGGGGTCTAGGTCCTACGAGCAGTACTTC.

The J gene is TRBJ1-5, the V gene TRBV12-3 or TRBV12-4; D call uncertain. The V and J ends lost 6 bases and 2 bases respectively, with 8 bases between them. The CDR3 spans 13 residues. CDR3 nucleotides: TGTGCCAGCAGCCCGACTCGCAATCAGCCCCAGCATTTT. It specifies CASSPTRNQPQHF.

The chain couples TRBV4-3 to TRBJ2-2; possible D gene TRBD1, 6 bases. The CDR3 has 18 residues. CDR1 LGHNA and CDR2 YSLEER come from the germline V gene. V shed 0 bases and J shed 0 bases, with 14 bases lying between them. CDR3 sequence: CASSQDHRGWTNTGELFF. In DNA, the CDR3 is TGCGCCAGCAGCCAAGATCATAGGGGGTGGACGAACACCGGGGAGCTGTTTTTT.

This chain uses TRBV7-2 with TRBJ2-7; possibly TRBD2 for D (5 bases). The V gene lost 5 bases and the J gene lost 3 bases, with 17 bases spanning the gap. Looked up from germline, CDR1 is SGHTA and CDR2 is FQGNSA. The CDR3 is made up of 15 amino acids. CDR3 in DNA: TGTGCCAGCAGCCCTCATCCACTAGTGCTCTACGAGCAGTACTTC. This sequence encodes CASSPHPLVLYEQYF.

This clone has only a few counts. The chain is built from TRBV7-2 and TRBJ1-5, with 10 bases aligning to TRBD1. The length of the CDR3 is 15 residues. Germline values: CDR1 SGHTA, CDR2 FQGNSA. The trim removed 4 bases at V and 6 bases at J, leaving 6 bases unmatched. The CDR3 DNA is TGTGCCAGCAGCTCCCGGACAGGGGGAGGTCAGCCCCAGCATTTT. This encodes CASSSRTGGGQPQHF.